A selection of T cell receptor beta chains follows, all from one sample in a study of shared clonotypes between healthy human individuals. Profiling relied on immunoSEQ multiplex PCR, and the TCRdb table lists in-frame clones only, not all of them. This table holds about 2 million clones, approximately 94% found once. Sequenced input: naive CD8+ T cells sorted from blood. These receptors all come from a man between 18 and 29 years old in good health. CDR3s include the opening cysteine and the closing phenylalanine or tryptophan. D genes are given only for firm matches. Clone size is shown for a subset of rows, as once, few, many or a class of expanded clone.

DNA: TGTGCCAGCAGCTTAGAACCAGAGAACACTGAAGCTTTCTTT
CDR3: CASSLEPENTEAFF
D: NA
J: TRBJ1-1
V: TRBV7-8
size: NA

DNA: TGTGCCAGCAGCGTGGGTAGCGGGGGGGCCGGAGATACGCAGTATTTT
CDR3: CASSVGSGGAGDTQYF
D: TRBD2
J: TRBJ2-3
V: TRBV5-6
size: NA

DNA: TGTGCCAGCAGCGATGCAGGGGTTCTAAATTCACCCCTCCACTTT
CDR3: CASSDAGVLNSPLHF
D: NA
J: TRBJ1-6
V: TRBV2
size: NA

DNA: TGTGCCAGCAGTTTATCGCAGGGAGCCTATGGCTACACCTTC
CDR3: CASSLSQGAYGYTF
D: NA
J: TRBJ1-2
V: TRBV27
size: NA

DNA: TGTGCCATCAGGGACAGGGGGTCCACAGATACGCAGTATTTT
CDR3: CAIRDRGSTDTQYF
D: TRBD1
J: TRBJ2-3
V: TRBV10-3
size: NA

DNA: TGTGCCATCAGTGATTGGCAGCTAGAGCAGTACTTC
CDR3: CAISDWQLEQYF
D: NA
J: TRBJ2-7
V: TRBV10-3
size: NA

DNA: TGTGCCAGTACCCCCGGTCATGGGACAGAGGACTACGAGCAGTACTTC
CDR3: CASTPGHGTEDYEQYF
D: TRBD1
J: TRBJ2-7
V: TRBV19
size: once

DNA: TGTGCCAGCAGCCGTCCCGGGACCGAGCATTTCTTC
CDR3: CASSRPGTEHFF
D: NA
J: TRBJ2-1
V: TRBV5-6
size: NA

DNA: TGTGCCAGCAGCTTACCCTCTAAGCCGGAAGGCTACACCTTC
CDR3: CASSLPSKPEGYTF
D: NA
J: TRBJ1-2
V: TRBV7-9
size: NA

DNA: TGTGCCAGTAGTGTCACTTTAGCGAAAAGCTCCTACGAGCAGTACTTC
CDR3: CASSVTLAKSSYEQYF
D: NA
J: TRBJ2-7
V: TRBV19
size: once

DNA: TGTGCCAGCAGCTCCTTGGTATTTACTGAAGCTTTCTTT
CDR3: CASSSLVFTEAFF
D: NA
J: TRBJ1-1
V: TRBV7-9
size: NA

DNA: TGTGCCAGCAGCCCAGACATATTCGGTTCACCCCTCCACTTT
CDR3: CASSPDIFGSPLHF
D: NA
J: TRBJ1-6
V: TRBV7-9
size: NA

DNA: TGTGCCAGCAGCTCTAATCGGGGCGTGGAGACCCAGTACTTC
CDR3: CASSSNRGVETQYF
D: NA
J: TRBJ2-5
V: TRBV13
size: NA

DNA: TGTGCCTGGAGTGTAGAGGGGGGTAATGAGCAGTTCTTC
CDR3: CAWSVEGGNEQFF
D: NA
J: TRBJ2-1
V: TRBV30
size: NA

DNA: TGTGCCAGCAGTTTGACCGGGACAGCCGGCTACACCTTC
CDR3: CASSLTGTAGYTF
D: TRBD1
J: TRBJ1-2
V: TRBV27
size: NA

DNA: TGCGCCAGCAGCCAAGTTACTAGCGGCACCGGGGAGCTGTTTTTT
CDR3: CASSQVTSGTGELFF
D: TRBD2
J: TRBJ2-2
V: TRBV4-1
size: NA

DNA: TGTGCCAGCAGCGTAGATAGGACTAGCGGGGGCTCCTACAATGAGCAGTTCTTC
CDR3: CASSVDRTSGGSYNEQFF
D: TRBD2
J: TRBJ2-1
V: TRBV9
size: NA

DNA: TGTGCCACCAGCCTAGACAGACTCAGCAATCAGCCCCAGCATTTT
CDR3: CATSLDRLSNQPQHF
D: NA
J: TRBJ1-5
V: TRBV15
size: NA

DNA: TGTGCCATCAGTGCCTTTAATAATCTCTATCCCAACTCAGGCGAAAAACTGTTTTTT
CDR3: CAISAFNNLYPNSGEKLFF
D: NA
J: TRBJ1-4
V: TRBV10-3
size: once

DNA: TGTGCCAGCAGCCCTGACACTCTCACCGGGGAGCTGTTTTTT
CDR3: CASSPDTLTGELFF
D: NA
J: TRBJ2-2
V: TRBV7-9
size: few

DNA: TGTGCCAGCAGCCCCCGACAGGACCATAATTCACCCCTCCACTTT
CDR3: CASSPRQDHNSPLHF
D: NA
J: TRBJ1-6
V: TRBV12-1
size: NA

DNA: TGTGCCAGCAGTGAAGCGGCAGGGGGCGGGTACGAGCAGTACTTC
CDR3: CASSEAAGGGYEQYF
D: TRBD1
J: TRBJ2-7
V: TRBV2
size: NA

DNA: TGCGCCAGCAGCCAAGCCTGGGCTCCCTACGAGCAGTACTTC
CDR3: CASSQAWAPYEQYF
D: NA
J: TRBJ2-7
V: TRBV4-3
size: NA

DNA: TGCGCCAGCGATGGACTCTGGCAGTACTTC
CDR3: CASDGLWQYF
D: NA
J: TRBJ2-7
V: TRBV5-1
size: once

DNA: TGCGCCAGCAGCTCTGGGGTGTCCTACGAGCAGTACTTC
CDR3: CASSSGVSYEQYF
D: NA
J: TRBJ2-7
V: TRBV5-1
size: NA

DNA: TGTGCCAGCAGCACCGGGGCCAGCAATCAGCCCCAGCATTTT
CDR3: CASSTGASNQPQHF
D: NA
J: TRBJ1-5
V: TRBV5-6
size: once